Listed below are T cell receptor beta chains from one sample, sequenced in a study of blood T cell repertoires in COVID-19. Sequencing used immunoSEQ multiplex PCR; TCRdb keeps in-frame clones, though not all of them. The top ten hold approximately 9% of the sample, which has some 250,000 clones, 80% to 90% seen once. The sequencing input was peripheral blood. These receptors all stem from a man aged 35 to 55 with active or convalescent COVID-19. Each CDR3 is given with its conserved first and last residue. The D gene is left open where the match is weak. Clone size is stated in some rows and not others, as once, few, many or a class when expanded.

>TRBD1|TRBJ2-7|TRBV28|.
CASGDRDPYEQYF
TGTGCATCAGGGGACAGGGATCCCTACGAGCAGTACTTC
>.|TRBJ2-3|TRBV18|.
CASRPPGTSTDTQYF
TGTGCCAGCCGGCCACCCGGGACTAGCACAGATACGCAGTATTTT
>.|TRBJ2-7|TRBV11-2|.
CASSLGPSYEQYF
TGTGCCAGCAGCTTGGGCCCATCCTACGAGCAGTACTTC
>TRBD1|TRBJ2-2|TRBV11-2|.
CASSDGRTGATGELFF
TGTGCCAGCAGTGACGGTAGGACAGGGGCCACCGGGGAGCTGTTTTTT
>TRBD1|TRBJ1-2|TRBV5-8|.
CASSPWDSHGYTF
TGTGCCAGCAGCCCATGGGACAGCCATGGCTACACCTTC
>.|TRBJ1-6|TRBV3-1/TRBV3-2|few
CASSYTNSPLHF
TGTGCCAGCAGCTACACTAATTCACCCCTCCACTTT
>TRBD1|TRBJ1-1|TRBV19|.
CASTTLDRETAEAFF
TGTGCCAGTACCACGCTCGACAGGGAGACGGCTGAAGCTTTCTTT
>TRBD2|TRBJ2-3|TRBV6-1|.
CASSDVSAGGHTDTQYF
TGTGCCAGCAGTGATGTGTCGGCGGGGGGCCACACAGATACGCAGTATTTT
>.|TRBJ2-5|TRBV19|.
CASSIWGGETQYF
TGTGCCAGTAGTATATGGGGAGGTGAGACCCAGTACTTC
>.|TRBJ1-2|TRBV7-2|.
CASSPRDWGYGYTF
TGTGCCAGCAGCCCCCGGGACTGGGGCTATGGCTACACCTTC
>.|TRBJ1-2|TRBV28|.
CASSSARVKYGYTF
TGTGCCAGCAGTTCGGCCAGGGTGAAATATGGCTACACCTTC
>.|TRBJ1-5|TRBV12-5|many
CASGSSTTGLGQPQHF
TGTGCTAGTGGTTCCTCAACCACAGGGTTGGGTCAGCCCCAGCATTTT
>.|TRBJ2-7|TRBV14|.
CASSLSSGPYEQYF
TGTGCCAGCAGCCTATCGTCAGGCCCCTACGAGCAGTACTTC
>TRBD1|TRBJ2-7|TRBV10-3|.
CAISRDRAYEQYF
TGTGCCATCAGCCGGGACAGGGCCTACGAGCAGTACTTC
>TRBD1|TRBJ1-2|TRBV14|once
CASSPRTGSLGYTF
TGTGCCAGCAGCCCTCGGACAGGGTCATTGGGCTACACCTTC
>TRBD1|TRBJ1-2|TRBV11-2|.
CASSSRPGTDSYGYTF
TGTGCCAGCAGCTCCCGTCCCGGGACAGATAGCTATGGCTACACCTTC
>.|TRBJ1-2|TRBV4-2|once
CASSQDGGYYGYTF
TGTGCCAGCAGCCAAGACGGAGGGTACTATGGCTACACCTTC
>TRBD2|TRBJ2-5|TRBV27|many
CATKDKRTSEATETQYF
TGTGCCACCAAAGATAAACGGACTAGCGAAGCAACAGAGACCCAGTACTTC
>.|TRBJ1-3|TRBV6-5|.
CASSYGRQGNTIYF
TGTGCCAGCAGTTACGGCCGACAGGGAAACACCATATATTTT
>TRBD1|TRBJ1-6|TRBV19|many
CASSSTGGSPLHF
TGTGCCAGTAGTTCCACAGGGGGGTCACCCCTCCACTTT
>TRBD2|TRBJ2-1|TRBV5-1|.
CASSLMSGGGNEQFF
TGCGCCAGCAGCTTGATGAGCGGGGGAGGGAATGAGCAGTTCTTC
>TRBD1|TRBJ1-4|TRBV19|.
CASQGASSSDEKLFF
TGTGCCAGCCAGGGGGCGAGTTCTAGCGATGAAAAACTGTTTTTT
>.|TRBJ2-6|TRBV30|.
CAWSVFVLSGANVLTF
TGTGCCTGGAGTGTATTCGTACTCTCTGGGGCCAACGTCCTGACTTTC
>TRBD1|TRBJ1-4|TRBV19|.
CASSMVGQGDEKLFF
TGTGCCAGTAGTATGGTAGGGCAGGGGGATGAAAAACTGTTTTTT
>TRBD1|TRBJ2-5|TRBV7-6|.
CASSLSAAGGRETQYF
TGTGCCAGCAGCCTCTCGGCGGCAGGGGGTAGAGAGACCCAGTACTTC
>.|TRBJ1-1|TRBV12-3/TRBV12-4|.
CASSLWGGTEAFF
TGTGCCAGCAGTTTATGGGGGGGCACTGAAGCTTTCTTT
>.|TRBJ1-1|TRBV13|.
CASSWTMATEAFF
TGTGCCAGCAGCTGGACAATGGCCACTGAAGCTTTCTTT
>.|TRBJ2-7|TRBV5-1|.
CASSPTLSGVLSYEQYF
TGCGCCAGCAGTCCAACCCTTTCCGGGGTGTTATCCTACGAGCAGTACTTC
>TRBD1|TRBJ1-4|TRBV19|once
CASSRGQGDEKLFF
TGTGCCAGTAGTAGGGGACAGGGGGATGAAAAACTGTTTTTT
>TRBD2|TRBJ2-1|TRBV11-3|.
CASSLAVAGVYNEQFF
TGTGCCAGCAGCTTAGCGGTAGCGGGGGTCTACAATGAGCAGTTCTTC
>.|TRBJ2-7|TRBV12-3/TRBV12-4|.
CASSFGSSYEQYF
TGTGCCAGCAGTTTTGGCAGCTCCTACGAGCAGTACTTC
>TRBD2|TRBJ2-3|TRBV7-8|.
CASSGLAGSTDTQYF
TGTGCCAGCAGCGGACTAGCGGGGAGCACAGATACGCAGTATTTT
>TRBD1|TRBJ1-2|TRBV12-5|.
CASGLGQGNYGYTF
TGTGCTAGTGGTTTGGGACAGGGGAACTATGGCTACACCTTC
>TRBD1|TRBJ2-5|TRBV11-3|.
CASSTRDRKETQYF
TGTGCCAGCAGCACCCGGGACAGGAAAGAGACCCAGTACTTC
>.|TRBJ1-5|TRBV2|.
CASSPLSLRRQGNQPQHF
TGTGCCAGCAGTCCCCTCAGCTTGAGAAGACAGGGCAATCAGCCCCAGCATTTT
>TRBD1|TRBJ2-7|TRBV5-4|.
CASTARTGGTYEQYF
TGTGCCAGCACCGCAAGGACAGGGGGGACCTACGAGCAGTACTTC
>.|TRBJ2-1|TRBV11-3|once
CASSPSGVNEQFF
TGTGCCAGCAGCCCATCGGGGGTCAATGAGCAGTTCTTC
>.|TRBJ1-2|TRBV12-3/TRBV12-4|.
CASTPDTLYGYTF
TGTGCCAGCACCCCGGACACTCTCTATGGCTACACCTTC
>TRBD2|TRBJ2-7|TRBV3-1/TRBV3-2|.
CASSHLAGGVYEQYF
TGTGCCAGCAGCCACCTAGCGGGAGGGGTCTACGAGCAGTACTTC
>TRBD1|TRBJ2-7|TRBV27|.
CASSRTGSTREQYF
TGTGCCAGCAGTCGGACAGGGTCGACTCGGGAGCAGTACTTC
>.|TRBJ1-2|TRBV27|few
CASWEDFYGYTF
TGTGCCAGCTGGGAGGACTTCTATGGCTACACCTTC
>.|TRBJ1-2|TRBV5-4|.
CASSLSTLVSYGYTF
TGTGCCAGCAGCTTAAGCACTCTAGTGAGCTATGGCTACACCTTC
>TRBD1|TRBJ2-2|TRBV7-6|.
CASSTRTGLDTGELFF
TGTGCCAGCAGCACACGGACAGGGCTGGACACCGGGGAGCTGTTTTTT
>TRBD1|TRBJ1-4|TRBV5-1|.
CASSNQGALNEKLFF
TGCGCCAGCAGCAATCAGGGGGCGCTTAATGAAAAACTGTTTTTT
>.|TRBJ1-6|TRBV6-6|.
CASSPLGGSPLHF
TGTGCCAGCAGCCCCCTCGGGGGTTCACCCCTCCACTTT
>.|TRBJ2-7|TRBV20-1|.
CSASLQDGAYEQYF
TGCAGTGCTAGTCTCCAGGACGGGGCCTACGAGCAGTACTTC
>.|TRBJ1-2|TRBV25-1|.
CASSESGRVYGYTF
TGTGCCAGCAGTGAGTCAGGTAGAGTTTATGGCTACACCTTC
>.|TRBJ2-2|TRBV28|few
CASSFGAGELFF
TGTGCCAGCAGTTTTGGAGCCGGGGAGCTGTTTTTT
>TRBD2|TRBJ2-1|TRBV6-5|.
CATRLALYNEQFF
TGTGCCACGCGACTAGCTCTTTACAATGAGCAGTTCTTC
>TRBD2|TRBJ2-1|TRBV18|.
CASSPETSGRANEQFF
TGTGCCAGCTCACCGGAGACTAGCGGGAGGGCCAATGAGCAGTTCTTC
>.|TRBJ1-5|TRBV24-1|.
CATSDLPPGERDQPQHF
TGTGCCACCAGTGATTTACCTCCAGGGGAAAGGGATCAGCCCCAGCATTTT
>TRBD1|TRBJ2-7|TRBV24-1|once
CATSDWGTGGNYEQYF
TGTGCCACCAGTGATTGGGGGACAGGGGGGAACTACGAGCAGTACTTC